This T cell receptor beta chain was identified in a study of T cell repertoires in cytomegalovirus infection. Whole-study results and caveats: Summed frequency of public TCR beta families distinguished CMV carriers with the relevant HLA.

Each CDR3 protein gets one entry after TCRdb re-called the reads with MiXCR. The sample has some 320,000 distinct CDR3 sequences, more than 8% seen once. Germline values: CDR1 SGHVS, CDR2 FNYEAQ. V lost 6 bases and J lost 5, with 7 bases in between. The length of the CDR3 is 11 residues. This clonotype occurred many times. Its antigen is as yet unknown. The source is a human donor in good health (CMV status not recorded). Some clones in this sample may be carry-over from other donors' samples. Sequenced input: PBMCs. The chain has TRBV7-6 and TRBJ2-5; no definite D call. This chain's CDR3 is CASSPTETQYF. Written as DNA, the CDR3 is TGTGCCAGCAGTCCAACGGAGACCCAGTACTTC.